The 25 T cell receptor beta chains below come from one sample, sequenced in a study of blood T cell repertoires in COVID-19. Here immunoSEQ multiplex PCR was the method, and the copy in TCRdb shows in-frame clones only, minus some. The sample yields 65,000 to 75,000 clones, about nine tenths seen once. Sequencing was carried out using peripheral blood. Receptors originate from a human donor with active COVID-19. The donor label of this sample is uncertain.

The chain carries TRBV7-9 and TRBJ2-4, with TRBD2 as a possible D gene (6 bases). Trimming pared 3 bases from V and 6 bases from J, leaving 15 bases between. Germline lookup yields CDR1 SEHNR and CDR2 FQNEAQ (reference sequence). The CDR3 extends over 15 amino acids. CDR3 nucleotide sequence: TGTGCCAGCAGCTTTAAGGGGATGGAGGGAAACATTCAGTACTTC. Translation: CASSFKGMEGNIQYF.

The chain couples TRBV19 to TRBJ1-4; D remains unclear. The CDR3 loop spans 16 amino acids. Germline values: CDR1 LNHDA, CDR2 SQIVND (reference sequence). Deletions cut 0 bases from V and 0 bases from J, with 8 bases between. CDR3 nucleotides: TGTGCCAGTAGTATAGACTCTACGACAACTAATGAAAAACTGTTTTTT. As protein: CASSIDSTTTNEKLFF.

The chain combines TRBV7-2 with TRBJ1-2; 12 bases are a match to TRBD1. The CDR3 loop spans 16 amino acids. CDR1 and CDR2 (germline): SGHTA, FQGNSA. Losses at the gene ends were 4 bases for V and 4 bases for J; bases not matched to a gene: 7. CDR3 sequence (DNA): TGTGCCAGCAGCTCACGGGGACAGGGGGCGATCTATGGCTACACCTTC. Protein: CASSSRGQGAIYGYTF.

The CDR3 loop is CASSLLGLAGNNEQYF. CDR3 DNA sequence: TGTGCCAGCAGCTTATTGGGACTAGCGGGAAACAACGAGCAGTACTTC. This rearrangement joins TRBV7-2 to TRBJ2-7; 13 nucleotides align to TRBD2. The CDR3 is 16 residues long. With 2 bases clipped from V and 5 bases from J, the junction kept 6 bases outside the gene matches. CDR1 and CDR2 (germline): SGHTA, FQGNSA.

The chain recombines TRBV4-3 with TRBJ2-7; possible D gene TRBD1, 5 bases. Germline loops: CDR1 LGHNA, CDR2 YSLEER. The CDR3 totals 13 residues. V dropped 0 bases and J dropped 5 bases, with 8 bases sitting between them. The CDR3 bases are TGCGCCAGCAGCCAAGACAGGGCCCACGAGCAGTACTTC. Its translation: CASSQDRAHEQYF.

V and J are TRBV5-1 and TRBJ2-5; 7 nucleotides line up with TRBD1. Per germline, CDR1 SGHRS and CDR2 YFSETQ. Losses at the gene ends were 8 bases for V and 2 bases for J; bases not matched to a gene: 6. The CDR3 length is 13 residues. In DNA, the CDR3 is TGCGCCAGTGGACCGGGACAGCAAGAGACCCAGTACTTC. It translates to CASGPGQQETQYF.

V is TRBV18 and J is TRBJ1-3, with 7 bases aligning to TRBD1. The length of the CDR3 is 16 residues. Germline CDR1 and CDR2: KGHSH and LQKENI. Trimming at V came to 2 bases and at J to 0 bases, leaving 4 bases not matched to a gene. The CDR3 region has the DNA TGTGCCAGCTCACCAGAGACAGGGAGCTCTGGAAACACCATATATTTT. Translated, it gives CASSPETGSSGNTIYF.

This rearrangement joins TRBV28 to TRBJ1-1; D might be TRBD1 (5 bases). V was cut by 8 bases and J by 1 base, with 17 bases left in between. The CDR3 loop spans 15 amino acids. Per the germline V gene, CDR1 is MDHEN and CDR2 is SYDVKM. CDR3 protein: CASGPSTVTNTEAFF. The CDR3 DNA sequence: TGTGCCAGCGGCCCCTCGACAGTCACGAACACTGAAGCTTTCTTT.

This clone was picked up a small number of times. The chain combines TRBV5-4 with TRBJ2-1; TRBD1 is a possible D gene (5 bases). Between the trimmed V and J ends, which lost 1 base and 9 bases, there was a span of 17 bases. This CDR3 spans 15 amino acids. Germline V gene sequence: CDR1 SGHNT, CDR2 YYREEE (reference sequence). The CDR3, as DNA: TGTGCCAGCAGCTTGCCCGACAGAAGGTCGCGTGAGCAGTTCTTC. Protein product: CASSLPDRRSREQFF.

The chain employs TRBV20-1 and TRBJ2-7; 7 bases are shared with TRBD1. V was clipped by 3 bases and J by 3 bases; unmatched bases: 2. There are 12 residues in the CDR3. The germline CDR1 and CDR2 sequences are DFQATT and SNEGSKA (reference sequence). CDR3 amino acids: CSASSGGYEQYF. CDR3 nucleotide sequence: TGCAGTGCTAGTTCAGGGGGCTACGAGCAGTACTTC.

This chain joins TRBV7-8 and TRBJ1-4, with D perhaps TRBD1 (5 bases). The V end was cut by 5 bases, the J end by 4 bases, with 14 bases between. The length of the CDR3 is 15 residues. Germline V gives CDR1 SGHVS, CDR2 FQNEAQ. As DNA, the CDR3 is TGTGCCAGCAGCCCCAACGCGGGGGGTAATGAAAAACTGTTTTTT. Translating gives CASSPNAGGNEKLFF.

This chain uses TRBV28 with TRBJ2-7, with 8 bases that match TRBD1. Germline V gene data show CDR1 as MDHEN and CDR2 as SYDVKM. The CDR3 covers 14 residues. J was trimmed by 2 bases and V by 8 bases; bases with no gene match: 8. The CDR3 nucleotides are TGTGCCAGCCGAGCACAGGGGGGAGCCTACGAGCAGTACTTC. This encodes CASRAQGGAYEQYF.

The chain is built from TRBV7-2 and TRBJ2-3; tentative D call: TRBD1 (6 bases). This CDR3 comprises 17 residues. Looked up from germline, CDR1 is SGHTA and CDR2 is FQGNSA. Between the trimmed V and J ends, which lost 0 bases and 0 bases, there was a span of 13 bases. The CDR3 coding sequence is TGTGCCAGCAGCTTAGCGGCAGGGACAACCAGCACAGATACGCAGTATTTT. It specifies CASSLAAGTTSTDTQYF.

The V call is TRBV27, the J call TRBJ2-3, with D perhaps matching TRBD2 (6 bases). Germline assignment: CDR1 MNHEY and CDR2 SMNVEV (reference sequence). V shed 3 bases and J shed 4 bases, with 17 bases lying between them. There are 16 residues in the CDR3. DNA for the CDR3: TGTGCCAGCAGTTTCTCAGTCGGGAGCGTCGCAGATACGCAGTATTTT. It codes for CASSFSVGSVADTQYF.

The V call is TRBV11-3, the J call TRBJ2-1; 12 bases line up with TRBD1. CDR3 length: 20 amino acids. Germline CDR1 reads SGHNT; CDR2 reads YENEEA. V trimming: 4 bases; J trimming: 1 base; junction bases outside the gene matches: 14. CDR3 DNA sequence: TGTGCCAGCAGCTCTAGACCGGGACAGGGGGCGAGAGGTTCCTACAATGAGCAGTTCTTC. It is translated as CASSSRPGQGARGSYNEQFF.

This sequence joins TRBV3-1 (or the pseudogene TRBV3-2) and TRBJ2-1; TRBD2 matches at 8 bases. The CDR3 is made up of 16 amino acids. Trimming at V came to 4 bases and at J to 6 bases, leaving 11 bases not matched to a gene. Per germline, CDR1 LGHDT and CDR2 YNNKEL (reference sequence). This CDR3 is CASSPRVAGLLNEQFF. The CDR3 nucleotides are TGTGCCAGCAGCCCTCGGGTAGCGGGGCTACTCAATGAGCAGTTCTTC.

The rearrangement joins TRBV10-1 to TRBJ2-7, with 9 bases matching TRBD1. The CDR3 has 15 residues. After removal of 8 bases from V and 2 bases from J, the junction contained 10 bases not matched to a gene. The germline V gene encodes CDR1 WNHNN and CDR2 SYGVQD (reference sequence). CDR3 region: CASVVGQGTPYEQYF. Written as DNA, the CDR3 is TGCGCCAGCGTCGTTGGACAGGGGACCCCCTACGAGCAGTACTTC.

This chain connects TRBV5-1 to TRBJ2-3; D is perhaps TRBD1 (6 bases). V shed 0 bases and J shed 6 bases, with 11 bases lying between them. The CDR3 spans 14 residues. CDR1 is SGHRS, CDR2 YFSETQ, per germline. The CDR3 loop reads CASSLGTQGDTQYF. CDR3 DNA sequence: TGCGCCAGCAGCTTGGGAACCCAGGGGGATACGCAGTATTTT. Supplemented by reference TRBV5-1 and TRBJ2-3, the full variable domain reads KAGVTQTPRYLIKTRGQQVTLSCSPISGHRSVSWYQQTPGQGLQFLFEYFSETQRNKGNFPGRFSGRQFSNSRSEMNVSTLELGDSALYLCASSLGTQGDTQYFGPGTRLTVL.

The rearrangement uses TRBV6-6 and TRBJ2-3, with 11 nucleotides matching TRBD2. Germline CDR1 and CDR2: MNHNY and SVGAGI (reference sequence). V was clipped by 6 bases and J by 3 bases; unmatched bases: 5. The CDR3 covers 15 residues. The CDR3 sequence: CASRALAGVTDTQYF. CDR3 bases: TGTGCCAGCAGGGCACTAGCGGGAGTTACAGATACGCAGTATTTT.

CDR3 residues: CATSRDRNSPLHF. CDR3 in DNA: TGTGCCACCAGCAGAGATCGGAATTCACCCCTCCACTTT. This rearrangement joins TRBV15 to TRBJ1-6; D is ambiguous. V dropped 0 bases and J dropped 7 bases, with 4 bases sitting between them. This CDR3 has 13 amino acids. CDR1 is LNHNV, CDR2 YYDKDF, per germline (reference sequence).

The chain uses TRBV23-1 and TRBJ2-3; 7 bases are a match to TRBD1. TRBV23-1 is known as an ORF, though its function is uncertain. With 8 bases clipped from V and 1 base from J, the junction kept 9 bases outside the gene matches. This CDR3 is 15 amino acids long. CDR3 nucleotides: TGCGCCAGCGGGATCCGGGACAGTTGCACAGATACGCAGTATTTT. It is translated as CASGIRDSCTDTQYF.

The chain is built from TRBV4-2 and TRBJ2-7; 10 bases align to TRBD2. After removal of 4 bases from V and 2 bases from J, the junction contained 20 bases not matched to a gene. The CDR3 contains 20 residues. Germline loops: CDR1 LGHNA, CDR2 YNFKEQ. This CDR3 is CASSPMGGGHGTSDTYEQYF. CDR3 coding DNA: TGTGCCAGCAGCCCCATGGGCGGGGGGCACGGGACTAGCGACACCTACGAGCAGTACTTC.

CDR3 sequence: CASGLGGGNQPQHF. The DNA for the CDR3 is TGTGCTAGTGGTTTGGGAGGTGGCAATCAGCCCCAGCATTTT. The V gene is TRBV12-5, the J gene TRBJ1-5; D remains unclear. The length of the CDR3 is 14 residues. V lost 1 base, J lost 2 bases, and 6 bases lay in between. Per germline, CDR1 LGHNT and CDR2 FRNRAP.

The chain has TRBV23-1 and TRBJ1-5, with 9 bases that match TRBD1. TRBV23-1 is an ORF, and what it does is uncertain. The CDR3 contains 15 residues. The junction had 6 bases not matched to a gene; V was cut back by 3 bases and J by 6 bases. CDR3 sequence: CASSQGQGNGQPQHF. The CDR3 DNA sequence: TGCGCCAGCAGTCAGGGACAGGGAAATGGTCAGCCCCAGCATTTT.

The V gene is TRBV5-6, the J gene TRBJ2-7, with 15 bases identical to TRBD2. Germline V gene lookup returns CDR1 SGHDT and CDR2 YYEEEE. V lost 2 bases to trimming and J lost 4 bases; unmatched junction nucleotides: 4. The CDR3 contains 16 residues. In DNA, the CDR3 is TGTGCCAGCAGCTTCAGAGGGACTAGCGGGAGGTACGAGCAGTACTTC. Its protein product is CASSFRGTSGRYEQYF.